These 12 T cell receptor beta chains came from one sample sequenced in a study of PD-1 blockade in classical Hodgkin lymphoma. The protocol was immunoSEQ multiplex PCR, while the TCRdb copy is restricted to in-frame clones and leaves out a portion. The table records fewer than 65,000 clones, roughly 90% of them present only once. All patients relapsed after autologous stem cell transplantation, and brentuximab vedotin exposure varied. The specimen was peripheral blood mononuclear cells (PBMCs), collected at baseline. Source of these receptors: a human donor with classical Hodgkin lymphoma.

This clone was found a few times. The rearrangement joins TRBV6-5 to TRBJ1-5, with D tentatively TRBD1 (5 bases). The V gene lost 5 bases and the J gene lost 0 bases, with 14 bases spanning the gap. The CDR3 has 16 residues. Germline assignment: CDR1 MNHEY and CDR2 SVGAGI. The CDR3 here is CASSHYWGGSNQPQHF. CDR3 bases: TGTGCCAGCAGTCACTATTGGGGCGGTAGCAATCAGCCCCAGCATTTT.

The J gene is TRBJ2-5, the V gene TRBV18, with 7 bases lining up with TRBD1. Germline lookup yields CDR1 KGHSH and CDR2 LQKENI. V gave up 1 base and J gave up 1 base; unmatched junction bases: 0. The CDR3 spans 14 residues. This CDR3 is CASSPRDSQETQYF. The CDR3 region has the DNA TGTGCCAGCTCACCACGGGACAGCCAAGAGACCCAGTACTTC.

The chain employs TRBV6-5 and TRBJ2-7; the D gene is possibly TRBD2 (6 bases). The CDR3 runs to 15 residues. CDR1 and CDR2 (germline): MNHEY, SVGAGI. Trimming pared 1 base from V and 3 bases from J, leaving 13 bases between. DNA for the CDR3: TGTGCCAGCAGTTACTACCCGGGACTGGACTACGAGCAGTACTTC. Amino acids: CASSYYPGLDYEQYF.

V gene TRBV6-1 combines with J gene TRBJ1-5, with 12 bases fitting TRBD1. V was clipped by 9 bases and J by 6 bases; unmatched bases: 6. This CDR3 spans 14 amino acids. Per the germline V gene, CDR1 is MNHNS and CDR2 is SASEGT. CDR3 region: CASAGQGAGQPQHF. CDR3 sequence (DNA): TGTGCCAGTGCGGGACAGGGGGCAGGTCAGCCCCAGCATTTT.

This rearrangement joins TRBV15 to TRBJ1-6, with D possibly matching TRBD1 (6 bases). Looked up from germline, CDR1 is LNHNV and CDR2 is YYDKDF (reference sequence). This CDR3 region has 14 residues. V gave up 1 base and J gave up 5 bases, with 6 bases separating them. The CDR3, as DNA: TGTGCCACCAGCAGAGCAGGGGATAATTCACCCCTCCACTTT. Translation gives CATSRAGDNSPLHF.

V gene TRBV11-2 combines with J gene TRBJ1-4; 7 nucleotides line up with TRBD1. CDR1 is SGHAT and CDR2 is FQNNGV in the germline V gene. CDR3 length: 16 amino acids. J gave up 7 bases and V 0 bases, and 8 bases lay outside the gene matches. The CDR3 region has the DNA TGTGCCAGCAGCTTAGATTGGGGGACAGATCCTGAAAAACTGTTTTTT. It codes for CASSLDWGTDPEKLFF. Combining the CDR3 with reference TRBV11-2 and TRBJ1-4 gives the whole variable domain EAGVAQSPRYKIIEKRQSVAFWCNPISGHATLYWYQQILGQGPKLLIQFQNNGVVDDSQLPKDRFSAERLKGVDSTLKIQPAKLEDSAVYLCASSLDWGTDPEKLFFGSGTQLSVL.

The V and J genes are TRBV4-1 and TRBJ2-7; D uncertain. The V and J ends lost 3 bases and 2 bases respectively, with 8 bases between them. The CDR3 sequence is 13 residues long. Germline loops: CDR1 MGHRA, CDR2 YSYEKL. CDR3 in amino acids: CASSHLDPYEQYF. The DNA of the CDR3 is TGCGCCAGCAGCCATCTCGATCCCTACGAGCAGTACTTC.

The rearrangement joins TRBV11-3 to TRBJ2-2; a weak D match, TRBD2 (6 bases). CDR1 SGHNT and CDR2 YENEEA come from the germline V gene. The CDR3 contains 14 residues. Trimming cost V 4 bases and J 7 bases, with 13 bases left between them. The CDR3 region has the DNA TGTGCCAGCAGCTCCGGACCAGCGGGCGGGGAGCTGTTTTTT. Protein: CASSSGPAGGELFF. The full variable domain, its missing parts supplied by reference TRBV11-3 and TRBJ2-2, is EAGVVQSPRYKIIEKKQPVAFWCNPISGHNTLYWYLQNLGQGPELLIRYENEEAVDDSQLPKDRFSAERLKGVDSTLKIQPAELGDSAVYLCASSSGPAGGELFFGEGSRLTVL.

The chain recombines TRBV7-9 with TRBJ2-5, with TRBD1 as a possible D gene (6 bases). The V end was cut by 8 bases, the J end by 2 bases, with 15 bases between. The CDR3 extends over 14 amino acids. Germline V gene lookup returns CDR1 SEHNR and CDR2 FQNEAQ (reference sequence). Written as DNA, the CDR3 is TGTGCCAGCTGGGACAAATTCAGACAAGAGACCCAGTACTTC. Residues: CASWDKFRQETQYF.

The rearrangement uses TRBV18 and TRBJ1-1, with a tentative D call TRBD1 (5 bases). The CDR3 runs to 15 residues. V gave up 3 bases and J gave up 6 bases, with 17 bases separating them. Germline V gene data show CDR1 as KGHSH and CDR2 as LQKENI. The CDR3 DNA is TGTGCCAGCTCACCCTCTGGAGGGGTTAGGCCTGAAGCTTTCTTT. It specifies CASSPSGGVRPEAFF.

The chain joins TRBV23-1 to TRBJ2-1, with D unclear. TRBV23-1 counts as an open reading frame of uncertain function. CDR3 length equals 16 residues. V was trimmed by 2 bases and J by 7 bases, leaving 18 bases between them. This chain's CDR3 is CASSQTMAFWCNEQFF. CDR3 nucleotides: TGCGCCAGCAGTCAAACGATGGCGTTTTGGTGTAATGAGCAGTTCTTC.

V is TRBV30 and J is TRBJ2-7; D might be TRBD1 or TRBD2, each matching 5 bases. In germline, CDR1 is GTSNPN, CDR2 SVGIG (reference sequence). Trimming removed 5 bases from V and 5 bases from J, with 16 bases in between. CDR3 length equals 13 residues. DNA for the CDR3: TGTGCCTGGGAACGGGACGGAGCAAACGAGCAGTACTTC. This encodes CAWERDGANEQYF.